The 32 T cell receptor beta chains given below trace back to one sample, sequenced in a study of immune heterogeneity within non-small cell lung tumors. TCR beta CDR3 regions came from multiplex PCR with 32 forward V and 13 reverse J primers. TCRdb redid the calling of the multiplex PCR reads with MiXCR, one entry per CDR3 protein. The sample records 13,000 or so distinct CDR3 sequences, less than 30% being singletons. The authors used about 600 ng of bulk tumor genomic DNA per sample as template. Several spatially distant biopsies were obtained per primary tumor intraoperatively. Enrolled individuals presented with untreated, newly diagnosed non-small cell lung cancer and received curative surgery. Sequencing used lung tumor tissue. These receptors were obtained from a man aged 45-65 years with non-small cell lung cancer.

By sample fraction, this clonotype is medium-sized (0.01 to 0.1%). The chain recombines TRBV7-8 with TRBJ1-4; 8 bases map to TRBD1. This CDR3 region has 15 residues. Trimming cost V 3 bases and J 5 bases; bases outside gene matches: 5. Germline-derived CDR1 and CDR2 are SGHVS and FQNEAQ. CDR3 protein: CASSLWDRPNEKLFF. CDR3 bases: TGTGCCAGCAGCTTGTGGGACAGGCCGAATGAAAAACTGTTTTTT.

J is TRBJ1-4 and V is TRBV5-4, with 8 bases aligning to TRBD1. Germline V gene data show CDR1 as SGHNT and CDR2 as YYREEE (reference sequence). V lost 2 bases and J lost 8; bases outside the gene matches: 11. The CDR3 extends over 16 amino acids. The CDR3 reads CASSLSLGTGMEKLFF. For the CDR3, the DNA is TGTGCCAGCAGCTTATCCCTCGGGACAGGAATGGAAAAACTGTTTTTT.

This clonotype was seen repeatedly, ten times or more. The gene calls are TRBV20-1 and TRBJ2-3, with TRBD1 matching over 11 bases. CDR1 and CDR2 from the germline V gene are DFQATT and SNEGSKA (reference sequence). Germline trimming cut 3 bases from V and 1 base from J; bases unmatched to any gene: 9. The CDR3 has 17 residues. CDR3 sequence reads: CSASERTGGRGTDTQYF. The CDR3 DNA reads TGCAGTGCTAGCGAACGGACAGGGGGCCGGGGCACAGATACGCAGTATTTT.

The chain links TRBV3-1 to TRBJ2-3, with 7 nucleotides matching TRBD2. V trimming: 3 bases; J trimming: 0 bases; junction bases outside the gene matches: 9. Germline values: CDR1 LGHDT, CDR2 YNNKEL (reference sequence). The CDR3 loop spans 17 amino acids. The CDR3 DNA follows: TGTGCCAGCAGCCATCGCCTAGCGGTTTCTAGCACAGATACGCAGTATTTT. This gives the protein CASSHRLAVSSTDTQYF.

Comment on this clonotype: A junction end diverges from the germline sequence, so it may reflect a read error. The rearrangement uses TRBV14 and TRBJ1-1, with D unclear. The germline CDR1 and CDR2 sequences are SGHDN and FVKESK. The CDR3 has 12 residues. In nucleotides, the CDR3 is TGTACCAGCAGTGGAGGGAACACTGAAGCTTTCTTT. It specifies CTSSGGNTEAFF.

The table lists this clonotype with many counts. The CDR3 loop reads CASSLESTYNEQFF. DNA for the CDR3: TGTGCCAGCAGCTTAGAGAGCACTTACAATGAGCAGTTCTTC. The chain couples TRBV7-8 to TRBJ2-1; D gene uncertain. The CDR3 covers 14 residues. Germline V lookup: CDR1 SGHVS, CDR2 FQNEAQ. Trimming removed 1 base at V and 4 bases at J, with 8 bases between.

There are a few counts of this clonotype. V gene TRBV20-1 combines with J gene TRBJ1-1, with D possibly being TRBD1 (5 bases). CDR3 length equals 14 residues. V was pared by 3 bases and J by 1 base, with 12 bases between. The germline V gene encodes CDR1 DFQATT and CDR2 SNEGSKA (reference sequence). The CDR3 reads CSASYEGTNTEAFF. CDR3 DNA sequence: TGCAGTGCTAGTTATGAGGGGACGAACACTGAAGCTTTCTTT.

On this clonotype itself: This clone may be a read error of a much larger clone one base away. The chain employs TRBV7-9 and TRBJ2-3; D possibly matches TRBD1 or TRBD2 (5 bases each). Germline CDR1 and CDR2: SEHNR and FQNEAQ (reference sequence). The CDR3 runs to 13 residues. The CDR3 nucleotides are TGTGCCAGCAGCATATCCGGGACCTATACGAAGTATTTT. Translation gives CASSISGTYTKYF.

This clonotype was found many times. V usage is TRBV12-3 or TRBV12-4 and J usage is TRBJ2-6, with D perhaps matching TRBD2 (5 bases). Trimming shortened V by 7 bases and J by 2 bases, and 12 bases separated the two germline ends. The CDR3 has 15 amino acids. The CDR3 here is CASIPPGAGANVLTF. The DNA of the CDR3 is TGTGCCAGCATTCCTCCCGGGGCTGGGGCCAACGTCCTGACTTTC.

To note about this clonotype: Since a much larger clone is just one base distant, this may be a read error. The chain carries TRBV11-2 and TRBJ1-1, with D uncertain. The CDR3 is 12 amino acids. The germline V gene encodes CDR1 SGHAT and CDR2 FQNNGV. The CDR3 coding sequence is TGTGCCATCAGCTTAATGAACACTGAAGCTTTCTTT. Translation gives CAISLMNTEAFF.

At least ten counts were recorded for this clonotype. This chain links TRBV6-6 with TRBJ1-6, with D possibly TRBD1 on 5 matching bases. Trimming left V 0 bases short and J 5 bases short, with 14 bases between. The CDR3 covers 17 residues. Germline V gene sequence: CDR1 MNHNY, CDR2 SVGAGI (reference sequence). The CDR3 region is CASSYSFLGRDNSPLHF. CDR3 nucleotide sequence: TGTGCCAGCAGTTACTCTTTTCTGGGACGGGATAATTCACCCCTCCACTTT.

This clonotype was recorded many times. V gene TRBV6-1 combines with J gene TRBJ2-1; D call uncertain. CDR1 MNHNS and CDR2 SASEGT come from the germline V gene. This CDR3 comprises 14 residues. V was clipped by 7 bases and J by 0 bases, with 10 bases between them. CDR3 sequence reads: CASKGMHSYNEQFF. The DNA of the CDR3 is TGTGCCAGCAAGGGTATGCACTCCTACAATGAGCAGTTCTTC.

This clonotype was detected ten times or more. The rearrangement joins TRBV7-2 to TRBJ2-7; D is perhaps TRBD2 (5 bases). Germline V gene sequence: CDR1 SGHTA, CDR2 FQGNSA. V was cut by 8 bases and J by 7 bases, with 18 bases left in between. This CDR3 has 13 residues. Here the CDR3 reads CASGPDVGGEQYF. The DNA for the CDR3 is TGTGCCAGCGGCCCTGACGTAGGAGGTGAGCAGTACTTC. Full variable domain (outside the CDR3, taken from reference TRBV7-2 and TRBJ2-7): GAGVSQSPSNKVTEKGKDVELRCDPISGHTALYWYRQSLGQGLEFLIYFQGNSAPDKSGLPSDRFSAERTGGSVSTLTIQRTQQEDSAVYLCASGPDVGGEQYFGPGTRLTVT.

A note on this clonotype: A much larger clone is a single base away; this may be a read error. CDR3 protein: CASSGKTKYF. The CDR3 nucleotides are TGTGCCAGCAGTGGTAAGACCAAGTACTTC. The chain carries TRBV2 and TRBJ2-5, with D unclear. Germline V lookup: CDR1 SNHLY, CDR2 FYNNEI. The length of the CDR3 is 10 residues.

This clonotype is classed as medium-sized. The chain has TRBV20-1 and TRBJ2-1, with 14 bases that match TRBD2. The V segment lost 3 bases and the J segment 8 bases; nucleotides outside the gene matches: 9. This CDR3 contains 16 residues. Germline values: CDR1 DFQATT, CDR2 SNEGSKA (reference sequence). The CDR3: CSARRLAGGNTHEQFF. CDR3 nucleotides: TGCAGTGCTAGGAGACTAGCGGGGGGGAATACGCATGAGCAGTTCTTC.

With respect to this clonotype: One junction end disagrees with the germline gene, perhaps due to a read error. The V and J genes are TRBV20-1 and TRBJ1-2; TRBD1 might be the D (5 bases). The CDR3 loop spans 13 amino acids. Per germline, CDR1 DFQATT and CDR2 SNEGSKA (reference sequence). This chain's CDR3 is CSAPPGTQYCYTF. Written as DNA, the CDR3 is TGTAGTGCGCCACCCGGGACCCAATATTGCTACACCTTC.

In its sample, this clonotype was seen many times. The rearrangement links TRBV4-2 to TRBJ1-5; D call uncertain. Trimming removed 0 bases at V and 3 bases at J, with 9 bases between. CDR1 and CDR2 (germline): LGHNA, YNFKEQ. The CDR3 extends over 15 amino acids. DNA for the CDR3: TGTGCCAGCAGCCAAGAGACGGGTCCCAATCAGCCCCAGCATTTT. Translated: CASSQETGPNQPQHF.

On this clonotype itself: A single base separates this from a much larger clone, so it may be a read error. The chain combines TRBV30 with TRBJ1-5; 8 bases align to TRBD1. There are 14 residues in the CDR3. Trimming took 3 bases from V and 8 from J; bases not matched to a gene: 9. Germline CDR1 and CDR2: GTSNPN and SVGIG (reference sequence). The CDR3 DNA follows: TGTGCCTGGAGCGGACAGGGAGGAGGAAAGCCCCAGCATTTT. Its translation: CAWSGQGGGKPQHF.

Note on this clonotype: One base away lies a much larger clone, so this may be a sequencing read error. V is TRBV20-1 and J is TRBJ1-5; no clear D. The germline gives CDR1 DFQATT, CDR2 SNEGSKA (reference sequence). The CDR3 is 14 amino acids. The CDR3 nucleotides read TGCAGTGCTATCCCGGACGGACCCAATCAGCCCCAGCGTTTT. As protein: CSAIPDGPNQPQRF.

Ten or more counts support this clonotype. V usage is TRBV3-1 and J usage is TRBJ1-2; TRBD1 aligns across 9 bases. V lost 4 bases, J lost 2 bases, and 11 bases stayed unmatched. The CDR3 totals 17 residues. CDR1 and CDR2 (germline): LGHDT, YNNKEL (reference sequence). In DNA form, the CDR3 reads TGTGCCAGCAGCCTCTTCGGGACAGGGCCGGACAACTATGGCTACACCTTC. Its translation is CASSLFGTGPDNYGYTF. Looking up the rest from reference TRBV3-1 and TRBJ1-2 gives the full variable domain: DTAVSQTPKYLVTQMGNDKSIKCEQNLGHDTMYWYKQDSKKFLKIMFSYNNKELIINETVPNRFSPKSPDKAHLNLHINSLELGDSAVYFCASSLFGTGPDNYGYTFGSGTRLTVV.

The sample holds many counts of this clonotype. This chain uses TRBV7-2 with TRBJ1-5, with 8 bases matching TRBD1. Germline CDR1 SGHTA, CDR2 FQGNSA. The CDR3 is made up of 14 amino acids. V was pared by 7 bases and J by 2 bases, with 4 bases of the junction left unmatched. The CDR3 region is CASTATGGNQPQHF. In nucleotides, the CDR3 is TGTGCCAGCACCGCGACAGGGGGCAATCAGCCCCAGCATTTT.

This clonotype was observed many times. The chain joins TRBV6-5 to TRBJ1-1; 7 bases map to TRBD1. The CDR3 totals 13 residues. The germline gives CDR1 MNHEY, CDR2 SVGAGI. V gave up 2 bases and J gave up 4 bases; unmatched junction bases: 1. In DNA form, the CDR3 reads TGTGCCAGCAGTTACAGGGGGCGCACTGAAGCTTTCTTT. It is translated as CASSYRGRTEAFF.

Worth noting for this clonotype: A read error may explain this, as a much larger clone is one base away. The rearrangement joins TRBV11-2 to TRBJ2-7, with unresolved D. The CDR3 contains 15 residues. Germline CDR1 is SGHAT and CDR2 is FQNNGV. CDR3 residues: CASILDRVSSNEQYF. In DNA form, the CDR3 reads TGTGCCAGCATCTTAGATCGGGTTTCCTCGAACGAGCAGTACTTC.

Sample share makes this clonotype medium-sized. This sequence joins TRBV28 and TRBJ1-2; D is unresolved. The germline CDR1 and CDR2 sequences are MDHEN and SYDVKM. The CDR3 runs to 14 residues. The V gene lost 5 bases and the J gene lost 4 bases, with 14 bases spanning the gap. The DNA for the CDR3 is TGTGCCAGCAGTAGGTCTAACCTACTCTATGGCTACACCTTC. Residues: CASSRSNLLYGYTF.

A note on this clonotype: A much larger clone differs by one base, so this may be a read error. The V and J genes are TRBV2 and TRBJ1-1; weak D call: TRBD1 (5 bases). CDR3 size: 13 residues. CDR1 SNHLY and CDR2 FYNNEI come from the germline V gene. Trimming took 6 bases from V and 1 from J, leaving 9 bases between them. CDR3 DNA: TGTGCCAGCAGCTACGGACAGAACACTGAAGCTTTCTTT. Its protein product is CASSYGQNTEAFF.

This clonotype is medium-sized by share. The chain recombines TRBV5-1 with TRBJ2-5, with 9 bases fitting TRBD2. With 6 bases clipped from V and 5 bases from J, the junction kept 23 bases outside the gene matches. CDR1 is SGHRS, CDR2 YFSETQ, per germline. This CDR3 comprises 19 residues. The CDR3 sequence: CASTPESGSGSRRRETQYF. DNA of the CDR3: TGCGCCAGCACCCCCGAATCAGGTAGCGGGAGCCGAAGGAGGGAGACCCAGTACTTC.

The sample holds many counts of this clonotype. The chain has TRBV6-1 and TRBJ2-6; 8 bases align to TRBD2. The V and J ends lost 7 bases and 1 base, in that order; junction bases with no gene match: 6. Germline-derived CDR1 and CDR2 are MNHNS and SASEGT. The CDR3 spans 16 residues. CDR3 DNA sequence: TGTGCCAGCATCTCGCGGGGGGATTCTGGGGCCAACGTCCTGACTTTC. As protein: CASISRGDSGANVLTF.

This clonotype was seen many times. The chain uses TRBV9 and TRBJ2-1; D is possibly TRBD1 or TRBD2 (5 bases each). This CDR3 comprises 19 residues. Germline V CDR1 and CDR2: SGDLS, YYNGEE. The germline V and J ends were trimmed by 0 bases and 10 bases, with 29 bases remaining between them. CDR3 sequence: CASSVDPWVGASGRGEQFF. DNA of the CDR3: TGTGCCAGCAGCGTAGATCCTTGGGTCGGGGCGTCCGGTCGGGGAGAGCAGTTCTTC. The complete variable domain, with remaining parts taken from reference TRBV9 and TRBJ2-1, reads DSGVTQTPKHLITATGQRVTLRCSPRSGDLSVYWYQQSLDQGLQFLIQYYNGEERAKGNILERFSAQQFPDLHSELNLSSLELGDSALYFCASSVDPWVGASGRGEQFFGPGTRLTVL.

By sample fraction, this clonotype is medium-sized. The chain employs TRBV27 and TRBJ1-5, with TRBD1 matching 7 bases. The CDR3 length is 15 residues. The germline CDR1 and CDR2 sequences are MNHEY and SMNVEV (reference sequence). V was pared by 5 bases and J by 6 bases, with 10 bases of the junction left unmatched. The CDR3 protein is CASSQTGFVTQPQHF. In nucleotides, the CDR3 is TGTGCCAGCAGTCAGACAGGGTTTGTTACTCAGCCCCAGCATTTT.

The rearrangement joins TRBV11-3 to TRBJ2-2; 8 bases are a match to TRBD1. Trimming cost V 4 bases and J 11 bases; bases outside gene matches: 27. From germline, CDR1 is SGHNT and CDR2 YENEEA. This CDR3 region has 20 residues. CDR3 coding DNA: TGTGCCAGCAGCTCAACCCCCGGGACAGGACCTTCCGCGAACACCCGCGAGCTGTTTTTT. The encoded protein is CASSSTPGTGPSANTRELFF.

This clonotype came up once. This may stem from a read error, because a much larger clone lies one nucleotide away. The chain carries TRBV5-1 and TRBJ2-1; D is possibly TRBD1 (6 bases). CDR1 and CDR2 from the germline V gene are SGHRS and YFSETQ. V was shortened by 2 bases and J by 8 bases, with 8 bases between the two germline ends. The CDR3 runs 12 residues. This chain's CDR3 is CASSLKGDEQFF. CDR3 DNA sequence: TGCGCCAGCAGCTTAAAGGGGGATGAGCAGTTCTTC.

By share of the sample, this clonotype is medium-sized (0.01 to 0.1%). This chain uses TRBV6-1 with TRBJ2-7, with D perhaps TRBD1 (6 bases). The CDR3 contains 13 residues. V was trimmed by 2 bases and J by 4 bases, leaving 9 bases between them. CDR1 is MNHNS, CDR2 SASEGT, per germline. The CDR3 bases are TGTGCCAGCAGTGAAAGGGGGTTATACGAGCAGTACTTC. As protein: CASSERGLYEQYF.